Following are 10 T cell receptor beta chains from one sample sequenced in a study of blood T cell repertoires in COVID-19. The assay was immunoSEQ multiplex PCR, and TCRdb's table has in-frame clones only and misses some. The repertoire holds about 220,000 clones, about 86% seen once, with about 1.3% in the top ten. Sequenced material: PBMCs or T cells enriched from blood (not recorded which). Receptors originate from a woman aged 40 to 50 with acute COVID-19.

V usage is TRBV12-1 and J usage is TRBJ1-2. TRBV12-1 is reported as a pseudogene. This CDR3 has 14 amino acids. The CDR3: CASKKGRENYGYTF. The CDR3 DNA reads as TGTGCCAGCAAAAAGGGGAGGGAAAACTATGGCTACACCTTC.

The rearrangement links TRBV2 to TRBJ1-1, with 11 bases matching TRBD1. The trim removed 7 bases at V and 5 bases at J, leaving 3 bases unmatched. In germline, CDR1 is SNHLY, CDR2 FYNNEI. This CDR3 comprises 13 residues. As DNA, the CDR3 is TGTGCCAGCACCGGACAGGGGGCGACTGAAGCTTTCTTT. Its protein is CASTGQGATEAFF.

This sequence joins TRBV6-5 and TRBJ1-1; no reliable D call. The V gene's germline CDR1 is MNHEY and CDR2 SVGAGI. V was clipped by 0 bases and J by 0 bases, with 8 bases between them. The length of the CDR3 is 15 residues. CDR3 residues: CASSYSRQLNTEAFF. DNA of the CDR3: TGTGCCAGCAGTTACTCGAGGCAGTTGAACACTGAAGCTTTCTTT.

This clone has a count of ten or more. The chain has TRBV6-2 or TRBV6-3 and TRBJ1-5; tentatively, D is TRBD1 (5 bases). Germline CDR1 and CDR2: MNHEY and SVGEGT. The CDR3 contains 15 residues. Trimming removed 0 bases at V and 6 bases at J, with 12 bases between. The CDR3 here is CASSYSIARAQPQHF. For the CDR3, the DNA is TGTGCCAGCAGTTACTCGATTGCCAGGGCTCAGCCCCAGCATTTT.

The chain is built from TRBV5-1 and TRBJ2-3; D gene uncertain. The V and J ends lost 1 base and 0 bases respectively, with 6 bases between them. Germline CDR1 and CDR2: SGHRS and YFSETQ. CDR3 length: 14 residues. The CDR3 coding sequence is TGCGCCAGCAGCTTGTCCTCTAGCACAGATACGCAGTATTTT. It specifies CASSLSSSTDTQYF.

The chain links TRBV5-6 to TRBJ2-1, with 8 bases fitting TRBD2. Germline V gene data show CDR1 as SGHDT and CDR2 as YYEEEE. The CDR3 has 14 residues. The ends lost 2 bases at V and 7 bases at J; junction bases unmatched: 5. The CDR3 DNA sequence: TGTGCCAGCAGCTTCCGGGGGGGCGAGAATGAGCAGTTCTTC. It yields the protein CASSFRGGENEQFF.

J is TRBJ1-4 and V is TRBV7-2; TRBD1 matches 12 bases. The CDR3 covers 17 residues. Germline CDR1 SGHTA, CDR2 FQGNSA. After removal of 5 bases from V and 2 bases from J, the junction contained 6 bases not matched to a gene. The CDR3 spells CASSLRDRGLTNEKLFF. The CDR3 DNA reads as TGTGCCAGCAGCCTCCGGGACAGGGGGCTTACTAATGAAAAACTGTTTTTT.

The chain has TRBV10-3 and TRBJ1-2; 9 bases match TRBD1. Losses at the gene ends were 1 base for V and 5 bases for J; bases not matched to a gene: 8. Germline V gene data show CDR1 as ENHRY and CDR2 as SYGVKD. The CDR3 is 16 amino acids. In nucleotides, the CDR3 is TGTGCCATCAGTGAGTTAATCGACAGGGGGGTATATGGCTACACCTTC. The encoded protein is CAISELIDRGVYGYTF.

CDR3 nucleotide sequence: TGTGCCAGCAGCCAGGGCATTTCAACTAATGAAAAACTGTTTTTT. Translation gives CASSQGISTNEKLFF. The chain combines TRBV7-9 with TRBJ1-4; D possibly corresponds to TRBD1 (5 bases). The CDR3 extends over 15 amino acids. V dropped 5 bases and J dropped 0 bases, with 10 bases sitting between them. Germline lookup yields CDR1 SEHNR and CDR2 FQNEAQ (reference sequence).

CDR3 residues: CASSLQGPNSPLHF. The CDR3 nucleotides are TGTGCCAGCAGCCTACAGGGCCCTAATTCACCCCTCCACTTT. The J gene is TRBJ1-6, the V gene TRBV3-1 (or the pseudogene TRBV3-2); tentative D call: TRBD1 (6 bases). The V end lost 4 bases, the J end lost 6 bases, and 10 bases lay between the germline ends. Germline CDR1 is LGHDT and CDR2 is YNNKEL (reference sequence). The CDR3 loop spans 14 amino acids.